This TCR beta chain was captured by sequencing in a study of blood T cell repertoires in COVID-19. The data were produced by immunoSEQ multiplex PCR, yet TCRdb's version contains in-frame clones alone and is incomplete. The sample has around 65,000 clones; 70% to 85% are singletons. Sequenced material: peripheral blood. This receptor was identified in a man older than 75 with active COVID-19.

CDR3: CASGPRTSGGSYNEQFF. The CDR3 DNA reads as TGTGCTAGTGGCCCCCGAACTAGCGGGGGAAGCTACAATGAGCAGTTCTTC. V usage is TRBV12-5 and J usage is TRBJ2-1, with 11 bases that match TRBD2. CDR3 length: 17 residues. Germline loops: CDR1 LGHNT, CDR2 FRNRAP. Trimming removed 6 bases from V and 3 bases from J; junction bases left unmatched: 10.